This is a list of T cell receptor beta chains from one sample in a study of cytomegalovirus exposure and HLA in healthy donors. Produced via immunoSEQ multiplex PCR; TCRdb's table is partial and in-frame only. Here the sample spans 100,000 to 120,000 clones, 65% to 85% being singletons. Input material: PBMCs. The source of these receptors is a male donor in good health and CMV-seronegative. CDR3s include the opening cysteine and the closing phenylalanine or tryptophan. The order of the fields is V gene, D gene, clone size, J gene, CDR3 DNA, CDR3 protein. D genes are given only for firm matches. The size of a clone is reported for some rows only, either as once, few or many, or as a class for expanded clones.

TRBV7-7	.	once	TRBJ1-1	TGTGCTAGCAGCTTAGCGCGGAACACTGAAGCTTTCTTT	CASSLARNTEAFF
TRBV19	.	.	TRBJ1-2	TGTGCCAGTAGTATAAAGGCTGGCAGGGAAGGCTATGGCTACACCTTC	CASSIKAGREGYGYTF
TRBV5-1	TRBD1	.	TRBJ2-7	TGCGCCAGCAGCCCTTTAGGGACAGGGCCTTACCCCTCCTACGAGCAGTACTTC	CASSPLGTGPYPSYEQYF
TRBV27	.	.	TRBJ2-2	TGTGCCAGCAGTTTCCAAACCACGGTAGTTGGGGAGCTGTTTTTT	CASSFQTTVVGELFF
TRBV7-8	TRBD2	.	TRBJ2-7	TGTGCCAGCAGGGGGAAGCGCGGGAGCCCTTCCTACGAGCAGTACTTC	CASRGKRGSPSYEQYF
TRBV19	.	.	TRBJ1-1	TGTGCCGTAAAGCGGGCGAACACTGAAGCTTTCTTT	CAVKRANTEAFF
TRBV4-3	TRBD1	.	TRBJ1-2	TGCGCCAGCAGCCGCCAGACCGGGACAGGGGGTTTTAGCTATGGCTACACCTTC	CASSRQTGTGGFSYGYTF
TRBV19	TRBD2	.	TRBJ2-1	TGTGCCAGTACCCCATGGGGCGGGAGTAATCATGAGCAGTTCTTC	CASTPWGGSNHEQFF
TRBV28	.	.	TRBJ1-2	TGTGCCAGCAGTGGGAGGGGGGGGTGGTATGGCTACACCTTC	CASSGRGGWYGYTF
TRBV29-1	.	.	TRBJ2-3	TGCAGCGTTGGGGGGCTTAGAGATACGCAGTATTTT	CSVGGLRDTQYF
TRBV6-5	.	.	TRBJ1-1	TGTGCCAGCAGTTACTCGAGATCCGGGAGAACTGAAGCTTTCTTT	CASSYSRSGRTEAFF
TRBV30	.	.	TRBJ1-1	TGTGCCTGGGAATGGGGAGCGGGGAACACTGAAGCTTTCTTT	CAWEWGAGNTEAFF
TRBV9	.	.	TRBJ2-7	TGTGCCAGCAGCGAGGGGGACCTCGGCTACGAGCAGTACTTC	CASSEGDLGYEQYF
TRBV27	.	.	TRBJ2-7	TGTGCCAGCAGTACGCAGCTACTAGGCGAGCAGTACTTC	CASSTQLLGEQYF
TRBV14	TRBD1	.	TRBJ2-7	TGTGCCAGCAGCCCCTGGGCAGGGGGCTCCGAGCAGTACTTC	CASSPWAGGSEQYF
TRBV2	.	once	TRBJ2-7	TGTGCCAGCAGTGAAGATGCGGGACTTGGGTACTTC	CASSEDAGLGYF